This TCR beta chain is drawn from a study of identical twins. Findings and caveats of the study: Excess sharing by twins proved weaker in beta out-of-frame sequences.

The table lists this clonotype with many counts. Antigen unknown. A universal primer site was added by template switching, and unique molecular identifiers were carried by the cDNA. TCRdb reprocessed the 5' RACE reads via MiXCR and lists one record per CDR3 protein. Of nearly 200,000 distinct CDR3 sequences in the sample, approximately 15% are singletons; the top ten hold 35% to 50%. The CDR3 covers 16 residues. With 8 bases removed from V and 3 bases from J, the gap between germline ends came to 22 bases. These data also featured in a second study, about T cells expressing NK-cell markers. That paper adds: The sorts in several experiments were restricted to alpha-beta TCR T cells by an anti-gamma-delta TCR antibody. The share of CD8+ T cells held by dominant NKG2C+ clonotypes was 1.0-7.0% in about six donors.

Sequences were obtained from CD8+ T cells sorted from blood. The genes are TRBV12-3 or TRBV12-4 and TRBJ1-1, with TRBD1 as a possible D gene (5 bases). This receptor was obtained from a woman aged 18-35 years in good health. The CDR3 region has the DNA TGTGCCAGCCGATCGATACCAGGGTTCGGGGACACTGAAGCTTTCTTT. This sequence encodes CASRSIPGFGDTEAFF.